Presented here are 32 T cell receptor beta chains from one specimen sequenced in a study of chemoradiotherapy in HPV16-positive cancers. Profiled with immunoSEQ multiplex PCR; TCRdb holds only in-frame clones, not every one. The sample carries some 34,000 clones, 85% to 90% recorded once. The source material was blood, sampled from a patient who underwent chemoradiotherapy. The receptors were gathered from a human donor with HPV-associated anogenital cancer.

The genes are TRBV5-4 and TRBJ2-7, with D unclear. CDR3 length: 14 residues. Germline loops: CDR1 SGHNT, CDR2 YYREEE (reference sequence). Trimming left V 0 bases short and J 2 bases short, with 9 bases between. The CDR3: CASSLEQTAYEQYF. CDR3 nucleotides: TGTGCCAGCAGCTTGGAACAAACAGCCTACGAGCAGTACTTC.

The chain has TRBV29-1 and TRBJ2-7, with D possibly TRBD1 on 5 matching bases. Germline V gene sequence: CDR1 SQVTM, CDR2 ANQGSEA. Trimming shortened V by 4 bases and J by 7 bases, and 17 bases separated the two germline ends. The CDR3 covers 13 residues. The CDR3 here is CSVGGAGLGEQYF. The CDR3 DNA reads as TGCAGCGTTGGTGGGGCAGGGTTAGGAGAGCAGTACTTC.

V is TRBV18 and J is TRBJ2-7; D is unresolved. The CDR3 contains 15 residues. V was cut by 4 bases and J by 2 bases, with 15 bases left in between. Germline-derived CDR1 and CDR2 are KGHSH and LQKENI. CDR3 DNA: TGTGCCAGCTCACTCCCGCTCGACGGAACCTACGAGCAGTACTTC. Amino acid sequence: CASSLPLDGTYEQYF. The variable domain in full, completed from reference TRBV18 and TRBJ2-7, reads NAGVMQNPRHLVRRRGQEARLRCSPMKGHSHVYWYRQLPEEGLKFMVYLQKENIIDESGMPKERFSAEFPKEGPSILRIQQVVRGDSAAYFCASSLPLDGTYEQYFGPGTRLTVT.

This chain connects TRBV25-1 to TRBJ2-7, with 7 bases identical to TRBD1. The CDR3 extends over 13 amino acids. The junction had 4 bases not matched to a gene; V was cut back by 3 bases and J by 5 bases. Germline loops: CDR1 MGHDK, CDR2 SYGVNS. This chain's CDR3 is CASSDDRVHEQYF. As DNA, the CDR3 is TGTGCCAGCAGTGACGACAGGGTTCACGAGCAGTACTTC.

This clone has only one observation. CDR3 sequence: CASSLGHRGIEQYF. CDR3 sequence (DNA): TGTGCCAGCAGCTTGGGTCACAGGGGGATCGAGCAGTACTTC. V is TRBV5-8 and J is TRBJ2-7; 8 positions agree with TRBD1. The CDR3 covers 14 residues. Germline lookup yields CDR1 SGHTS and CDR2 YDEGEE. V was pared by 0 bases and J by 6 bases, with 5 bases of the junction left unmatched.

The chain joins TRBV9 to TRBJ1-6, with D perhaps TRBD1 (5 bases). The CDR3 consists of 13 residues. Germline CDR1 is SGDLS and CDR2 is YYNGEE. Trimming removed 0 bases from V and 7 bases from J, with 5 bases in between. This chain's CDR3 is CASSVDRNSPLHF. CDR3 nucleotides: TGTGCCAGCAGCGTAGACAGGAATTCACCCCTCCACTTT.

J is TRBJ1-1 and V is TRBV19, with D unresolved. The V and J ends lost 7 bases and 7 bases respectively, with 7 bases between them. Germline assignment: CDR1 LNHDA and CDR2 SQIVND (reference sequence). The CDR3 spans 10 residues. The CDR3 coding sequence is TGTGCCAGTATGGAATTTGAAGCTTTCTTT. Translating gives CASMEFEAFF. Combining the CDR3 with reference TRBV19 and TRBJ1-1 gives the whole variable domain DGGITQSPKYLFRKEGQNVTLSCEQNLNHDAMYWYRQDPGQGLRLIYYSQIVNDFQKGDIAEGYSVSREKKESFPLTVTSAQKNPTAFYLCASMEFEAFFGQGTRLTVV.

The chain combines TRBV7-2 with TRBJ1-1; TRBD1 might be the D (6 bases). CDR3 length: 15 amino acids. V lost 5 bases and J 0 bases, leaving 13 bases between the germline ends. CDR1 and CDR2 (germline): SGHTA, FQGNSA. The CDR3 spells CASSLMTGLNTEAFF. CDR3 DNA sequence: TGTGCCAGCAGCCTTATGACAGGTCTGAACACTGAAGCTTTCTTT.

The CDR3 spells CASSRVVGNTGELFF. CDR3 DNA: TGTGCCAGCAGCAGGGTGGTTGGCAACACCGGGGAGCTGTTTTTT. The genes are TRBV6-5 and TRBJ2-2, with TRBD1 as a possible D gene (5 bases). V lost 6 bases, J lost 2 bases, and 13 bases lay in between. Per germline, CDR1 MNHEY and CDR2 SVGAGI. The CDR3 is 15 amino acids.

The chain carries TRBV15 and TRBJ1-5, with 7 bases identical to TRBD1. CDR3 length: 15 amino acids. From germline, CDR1 is LNHNV and CDR2 YYDKDF (reference sequence). The junction had 4 bases not matched to a gene; V was cut back by 0 bases and J by 5 bases. The CDR3 DNA sequence: TGTGCCACCAGCAGAGATTACAGGGGCTATCAGCCCCAGCATTTT. Translated: CATSRDYRGYQPQHF.

This clone appeared once. The CDR3 spells CASMIGINSPLHF. Here the CDR3 DNA reads TGTGCCAGTATGATCGGGATTAATTCACCCCTCCACTTT. The chain has TRBV19 and TRBJ1-6; D is unclear. V lost 7 bases and J 6 bases, leaving 10 bases between the germline ends. This CDR3 spans 13 amino acids. Germline V gene data show CDR1 as LNHDA and CDR2 as SQIVND (reference sequence). Full variable domain (missing parts from reference TRBV19 and TRBJ1-6): DGGITQSPKYLFRKEGQNVTLSCEQNLNHDAMYWYRQDPGQGLRLIYYSQIVNDFQKGDIAEGYSVSREKKESFPLTVTSAQKNPTAFYLCASMIGINSPLHFGNGTRLTVT.

The chain has TRBV5-6 and TRBJ1-2; D is ambiguous. Germline assignment: CDR1 SGHDT and CDR2 YYEEEE. CDR3 size: 11 residues. The V and J ends lost 3 bases and 4 bases respectively, with 4 bases between them. The CDR3 region is CASSSSYGYTF. The CDR3 DNA follows: TGTGCCAGCAGCTCCAGCTATGGCTACACCTTC.

CDR3 amino acids: CASSFFQGSGANVLTF. The CDR3 coding sequence is TGTGCCAGCAGCTTTTTTCAGGGCTCTGGGGCCAACGTCCTGACTTTC. V and J are TRBV5-8 and TRBJ2-6, with D maybe TRBD1 (5 bases). This CDR3 has 16 amino acids. The V end was cut by 2 bases, the J end by 0 bases, with 9 bases between. Germline CDR1 reads SGHTS; CDR2 reads YDEGEE.

This clone was picked up a small number of times. This rearrangement joins TRBV6-5 to TRBJ2-3; no reliable D call. Germline V gene lookup returns CDR1 MNHEY and CDR2 SVGAGI. The CDR3 runs to 15 residues. Deletions cut 2 bases from V and 0 bases from J, with 9 bases between. The CDR3 is CASSYGGASTDTQYF. Written as DNA, the CDR3 is TGTGCCAGCAGTTACGGCGGAGCTAGCACAGATACGCAGTATTTT.

Only a few counts were recorded for this clone. V usage is TRBV6-5 and J usage is TRBJ2-7, with TRBD1 as a possible D gene (6 bases). Germline values: CDR1 MNHEY, CDR2 SVGAGI. Trimming shortened V by 6 bases and J by 3 bases, and 18 bases separated the two germline ends. The CDR3 has 15 residues. CDR3 in DNA: TGTGCCAGCAGCCGACACAGGGCTCCCGTCTACGAGCAGTACTTC. Translation: CASSRHRAPVYEQYF.

The chain links TRBV5-5 to TRBJ2-7, with no clear D. The CDR3 runs 13 residues. V lost 1 base, J lost 3 bases, and 8 bases lay in between. From germline, CDR1 is SGHKS and CDR2 YYEKEE (reference sequence). The CDR3 region is CASSLQEGYEQYF. The CDR3, as DNA: TGTGCCAGCAGCTTGCAGGAAGGCTACGAGCAGTACTTC.

The chain is built from TRBV5-1 and TRBJ1-4; D uncertain. The CDR3 loop spans 16 amino acids. Between the trimmed V and J ends, which lost 0 bases and 2 bases, there was a span of 11 bases. CDR1 is SGHRS and CDR2 is YFSETQ in the germline V gene. The CDR3 DNA follows: TGCGCCAGCAGCTTGGGGATAGGGAGGACTAATGAAAAACTGTTTTTT. Its protein product is CASSLGIGRTNEKLFF.

The rearrangement joins TRBV11-3 to TRBJ1-3; 10 bases agree with TRBD1. Germline CDR1 reads SGHNT; CDR2 reads YENEEA. This CDR3 contains 15 residues. V shed 5 bases and J 6 bases; nucleotides not matched to a gene: 7. CDR3 loop: CASSEGQGDLNTIYF. The CDR3 nucleotides are TGTGCCAGCAGCGAAGGACAGGGGGATCTAAACACCATATATTTT.

This clone was seen just once. The J gene is TRBJ1-1, the V gene TRBV19; D possibly corresponds to TRBD1 (6 bases). V gave up 7 bases and J gave up 1 base, with 16 bases separating them. Germline values: CDR1 LNHDA, CDR2 SQIVND (reference sequence). The CDR3 has 15 residues. CDR3 sequence: CASTPLRGGNTEAFF. The CDR3 DNA sequence: TGTGCCAGTACCCCTTTGAGGGGGGGGAACACTGAAGCTTTCTTT.

CDR3 in DNA: TGTGCCAGCAGTAGAACCCGAGACAGGTTCAATCAGCCCCAGCATTTT. Its protein product is CASSRTRDRFNQPQHF. The chain employs TRBV7-8 and TRBJ1-5; D is perhaps TRBD1 (6 bases). The CDR3 is 16 amino acids. V dropped 6 bases and J dropped 3 bases, with 18 bases sitting between them. The germline V gene encodes CDR1 SGHVS and CDR2 FQNEAQ.

In DNA, the CDR3 is TGCGCCAGCAGCCAAGATATAGGGGGACTAGCGGGGTTAAAGACCCAGTACTTC. It encodes CASSQDIGGLAGLKTQYF. The gene calls are TRBV4-3 and TRBJ2-5; 13 bases align to TRBD2. Germline CDR1 is LGHNA and CDR2 is YSLEER. The CDR3 has 18 residues. The junction had 10 bases not matched to a gene; V was cut back by 0 bases and J by 6 bases.

The chain joins TRBV7-8 to TRBJ2-4, with a possible D match to TRBD2 (6 bases). This CDR3 contains 18 residues. Germline lookup yields CDR1 SGHVS and CDR2 FQNEAQ. V lost 0 bases and J lost 1, with 16 bases in between. In nucleotides, the CDR3 is TGTGCCAGCAGCTTAGCGTATTGGGGCGGAGGGGCCAAAAACATTCAGTACTTC. Protein product: CASSLAYWGGGAKNIQYF.

The J gene is TRBJ1-6, the V gene TRBV10-3, with TRBD1 as a possible D gene (6 bases). Trimming shortened V by 5 bases and J by 7 bases, and 21 bases separated the two germline ends. This CDR3 has 17 residues. From germline, CDR1 is ENHRY and CDR2 SYGVKD. This CDR3 reads CAISKGSSGAGNSPLHF. CDR3 coding DNA: TGTGCCATCAGTAAGGGGTCTTCAGGGGCTGGGAATTCACCCCTCCACTTT.

The chain has TRBV5-6 and TRBJ1-1; weak D call: TRBD1 (5 bases). CDR1 is SGHDT and CDR2 is YYEEEE in the germline V gene. The CDR3 contains 15 residues. Trimming removed 4 bases from V and 4 bases from J, with 17 bases in between. CDR3 region: CASSRERGSPTEAFF. The CDR3 DNA is TGTGCCAGCAGCAGGGAACGGGGCTCTCCCACTGAAGCTTTCTTT.

This clone has only a few counts. The chain recombines TRBV7-9 with TRBJ1-6; 9 nucleotides match TRBD1. The CDR3 is 14 residues long. J lost 6 bases, V lost 7 bases, and 4 bases had no gene match. From germline, CDR1 is SEHNR and CDR2 FQNEAQ (reference sequence). The CDR3 DNA reads as TGTGCCAGCACCCAGGACAGGGGTAATTCACCCCTCCACTTT. Translated: CASTQDRGNSPLHF.

The genes are TRBV2 and TRBJ1-2; unclear D gene. Germline CDR1 SNHLY, CDR2 FYNNEI. The V end lost 6 bases, the J end lost 4 bases, and 15 bases lay between the germline ends. This CDR3 comprises 14 residues. For the CDR3, the DNA is TGTGCCAGCAGCGCCCAGAATCCCGGCTATGGCTACACCTTC. Amino acids: CASSAQNPGYGYTF.

The rearrangement uses TRBV4-2 and TRBJ1-2; D gene ambiguous. This CDR3 region has 15 residues. CDR1 is LGHNA and CDR2 is YNFKEQ in the germline V gene. The ends were cut back, 0 bases at V and 0 bases at J, with 8 bases in the middle. The chain's CDR3 is CASSQDRSTNYGYTF. The DNA of the CDR3 is TGTGCCAGCAGCCAAGATAGGAGTACTAACTATGGCTACACCTTC.

The V gene is TRBV5-1, the J gene TRBJ2-1; 9 bases fit TRBD2. Germline values: CDR1 SGHRS, CDR2 YFSETQ. V was pared by 0 bases and J by 3 bases, with 4 bases of the junction left unmatched. The CDR3 totals 16 residues. CDR3: CASSLVAGAGYNEQFF. CDR3 nucleotide sequence: TGCGCCAGCAGCTTGGTAGCGGGGGCCGGCTACAATGAGCAGTTCTTC.

V gene TRBV11-2 combines with J gene TRBJ2-5, with D perhaps matching TRBD2 (6 bases). The germline CDR1 and CDR2 sequences are SGHAT and FQNNGV. This CDR3 has 16 amino acids. V lost 1 base and J lost 5, with 17 bases in between. The CDR3 sequence: CASSLVASESGETQYF. CDR3 coding DNA: TGTGCCAGCAGCTTAGTGGCTAGCGAATCCGGGGAGACCCAGTACTTC.

The chain uses TRBV2 and TRBJ1-1; no definite D call. The V end was cut by 4 bases, the J end by 3 bases, with 6 bases between. Germline CDR1 and CDR2: SNHLY and FYNNEI. CDR3 size: 12 residues. CDR3 region: CASSGGYTEAFF. CDR3 nucleotide sequence: TGTGCCAGCAGTGGGGGATACACTGAAGCTTTCTTT.

The V call is TRBV5-6, the J call TRBJ1-5; no reliable D call. V was trimmed by 0 bases and J by 6 bases, leaving 4 bases between them. The CDR3 is made up of 12 amino acids. Germline CDR1 SGHDT, CDR2 YYEEEE. The CDR3: CASSLASQPQHF. In DNA, the CDR3 is TGTGCCAGCAGCTTGGCAAGTCAGCCCCAGCATTTT.

This clone was found a few times. The CDR3 DNA sequence: TGTGCCAGCAGTGAAGCGACAGGGGATAATTCACCCCTCCACTTT. Its translation is CASSEATGDNSPLHF. The chain uses TRBV6-1 and TRBJ1-6; 8 positions agree with TRBD1. CDR1 and CDR2 from the germline V gene are MNHNS and SASEGT. There are 15 residues in the CDR3. The V gene end was trimmed by 0 bases and the J gene end by 5 bases; junction bases not matched to a gene: 0.